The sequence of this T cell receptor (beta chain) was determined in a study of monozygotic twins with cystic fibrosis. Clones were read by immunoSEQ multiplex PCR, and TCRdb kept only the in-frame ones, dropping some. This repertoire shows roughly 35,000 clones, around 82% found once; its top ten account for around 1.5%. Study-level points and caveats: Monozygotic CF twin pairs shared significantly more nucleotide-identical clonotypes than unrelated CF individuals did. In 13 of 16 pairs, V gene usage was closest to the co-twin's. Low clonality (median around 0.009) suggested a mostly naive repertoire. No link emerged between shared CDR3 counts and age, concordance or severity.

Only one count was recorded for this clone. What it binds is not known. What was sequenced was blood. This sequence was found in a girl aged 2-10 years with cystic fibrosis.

In nucleotides, the CDR3 is TGCGCCAGCAGCTCAAGAGCGGGGGGCTTCACCGGGGAGCTGTTTTTT. Its protein is CASSSRAGGFTGELFF. The chain joins TRBV5-1 to TRBJ2-2; TRBD2 aligns across 9 bases. This CDR3 has 16 amino acids. The germline CDR1 and CDR2 sequences are SGHRS and YFSETQ. V lost 3 bases, J lost 4 bases, and 7 bases stayed unmatched.